These 32 T cell receptor beta chains originate from one sample sequenced in a study of OX40 agonist ivuxolimab in advanced cancers. Assay used: immunoSEQ multiplex PCR; TCRdb lists only in-frame clones, some missing. Among around 18,000 clones listed, 75% to 85% were seen once. The starting material was CD4+ or CD8+ T cells sorted from blood, obtained in a trial of the OX40 agonist ivuxolimab. All receptors come from an adult with an advanced solid tumor such as melanoma, head and neck, liver or kidney cancer.

This chain links TRBV19 with TRBJ2-2, with D unresolved. Germline values: CDR1 LNHDA, CDR2 SQIVND (reference sequence). V was trimmed by 3 bases and J by 9 bases, leaving 11 bases between them. The CDR3 runs 13 residues. CDR3 in amino acids: CASSIYFDRELFF. The DNA of the CDR3 is TGTGCCAGTAGTATCTACTTCGACCGGGAGCTGTTTTTT.

This chain links TRBV9 with TRBJ2-1; 11 nucleotides line up with TRBD2. This CDR3 contains 17 residues. The V segment lost 2 bases and the J segment 6 bases; nucleotides outside the gene matches: 10. Germline CDR1 and CDR2: SGDLS and YYNGEE. DNA for the CDR3: TGTGCCAGCAGCGTTACCTTAGCGGGAGGGCCGGGCAATGAGCAGTTCTTC. This gives the protein CASSVTLAGGPGNEQFF.

The chain uses TRBV27 and TRBJ2-7; weak D call: TRBD1 (6 bases). Trimming shortened V by 2 bases and J by 6 bases, and 17 bases separated the two germline ends. Per germline, CDR1 MNHEY and CDR2 SMNVEV (reference sequence). This CDR3 comprises 15 residues. The DNA for the CDR3 is TGTGCCAGCAGTTTAGCCCCCACAGGGTTCGCCGAGCAGTACTTC. Its translation: CASSLAPTGFAEQYF.

In its sample, this clone was seen a few times. The chain is built from TRBV6-1 and TRBJ2-7, with 10 bases aligning to TRBD1. This CDR3 has 13 residues. Per germline, CDR1 MNHNS and CDR2 SASEGT. Trimming removed 6 bases from V and 3 bases from J; junction bases left unmatched: 2. The CDR3 sequence is CASRGQGFYEQYF. The CDR3 DNA sequence: TGTGCCAGCAGGGGACAGGGGTTCTACGAGCAGTACTTC.

The V gene is TRBV7-2, the J gene TRBJ1-2; perhaps TRBD1 as D (5 bases). This CDR3 spans 13 amino acids. Trimming removed 4 bases at V and 2 bases at J, with 8 bases between. Germline V gene data show CDR1 as SGHTA and CDR2 as FQGNSA. The CDR3 coding sequence is TGTGCCAGCAGCTCACAGGTCAACTATGGCTACACCTTC. This sequence encodes CASSSQVNYGYTF. Supplemented by reference TRBV7-2 and TRBJ1-2, the full variable domain reads GAGVSQSPSNKVTEKGKDVELRCDPISGHTALYWYRQSLGQGLEFLIYFQGNSAPDKSGLPSDRFSAERTGGSVSTLTIQRTQQEDSAVYLCASSSQVNYGYTFGSGTRLTVV.

The chain recombines TRBV7-2 with TRBJ1-1; D uncertain. V was pared by 7 bases and J by 2 bases, with 8 bases between. Per the germline V gene, CDR1 is SGHTA and CDR2 is FQGNSA. This CDR3 is built from 12 residues. The CDR3 spells CASNNRNTEAFF. DNA of the CDR3: TGTGCCAGCAATAACAGAAACACTGAAGCTTTCTTT.

The chain carries TRBV18 and TRBJ2-7; D uncertain. The CDR3 sequence is 13 residues long. The ends were cut back, 0 bases at V and 5 bases at J, with 8 bases in the middle. In germline, CDR1 is KGHSH, CDR2 LQKENI. The CDR3 nucleotides read TGTGCCAGCTCACCACCAGGTAGGAACGAGCAGTACTTC. As protein: CASSPPGRNEQYF.

This clone has just one count. The V and J genes are TRBV6-5 and TRBJ2-7; perhaps TRBD1 as D (6 bases). The CDR3 spans 14 residues. V was cut by 7 bases and J by 5 bases, with 18 bases left in between. Germline V gives CDR1 MNHEY, CDR2 SVGAGI. CDR3 protein: CASKGRDTRHEQYF. DNA of the CDR3: TGTGCCAGCAAGGGAAGGGACACCCGCCACGAGCAGTACTTC.

The V call is TRBV6-1, the J call TRBJ1-1, with TRBD1 matching 9 bases. The CDR3 extends over 13 amino acids. V dropped 2 bases and J dropped 9; count of bases not matched to a gene: 4. The germline CDR1 and CDR2 sequences are MNHNS and SASEGT. This chain's CDR3 is CASSENRGPQAFF. The CDR3 DNA is TGTGCCAGCAGTGAAAACAGGGGGCCACAAGCTTTCTTT.

The CDR3 coding sequence is TGCGCCAGCAGCCACGCCGGGACAGGGAGGGTCGGCTACACCTTC. It specifies CASSHAGTGRVGYTF. The rearrangement joins TRBV4-1 to TRBJ1-2; TRBD1 aligns across 9 bases. The V and J ends lost 3 bases and 8 bases, in that order; junction bases with no gene match: 10. CDR1 is MGHRA, CDR2 YSYEKL, per germline. CDR3 length equals 15 residues.

The gene calls are TRBV5-1 and TRBJ1-5; 7 bases match TRBD1. With V trimmed by 4 bases and J by 3 bases, 7 bases remained unmatched. There are 15 residues in the CDR3. Germline V gene sequence: CDR1 SGHRS, CDR2 YFSETQ. CDR3 nucleotides: TGCGCCAGCAGCCGGACAGGAAGACTCAATCAGCCCCAGCATTTT. It encodes CASSRTGRLNQPQHF. Supplemented by reference TRBV5-1 and TRBJ1-5, the full variable domain reads KAGVTQTPRYLIKTRGQQVTLSCSPISGHRSVSWYQQTPGQGLQFLFEYFSETQRNKGNFPGRFSGRQFSNSRSEMNVSTLELGDSALYLCASSRTGRLNQPQHFGDGTRLSIL.

The chain combines TRBV10-1 with TRBJ2-2; D not resolved. The V end was cut by 3 bases, the J end by 2 bases, with 10 bases between. Germline V CDR1 and CDR2: WNHNN, SYGVQD (reference sequence). CDR3 length equals 15 residues. DNA of the CDR3: TGCGCCAGCAGTGATTTCCCCCTCAACACCGGGGAGCTGTTTTTT. It is translated as CASSDFPLNTGELFF.

The chain recombines TRBV5-1 with TRBJ1-2; no clear D gene. The CDR3 loop spans 14 amino acids. Trimming took 4 bases from V and 1 from J, leaving 11 bases between them. Germline V lookup: CDR1 SGHRS, CDR2 YFSETQ. The CDR3 DNA sequence: TGCGCCAGCAGCCAAGAGGCGTTTAACTATGGCTACACCTTC. Protein product: CASSQEAFNYGYTF. The full variable domain, rest sourced from reference TRBV5-1 and TRBJ1-2, is KAGVTQTPRYLIKTRGQQVTLSCSPISGHRSVSWYQQTPGQGLQFLFEYFSETQRNKGNFPGRFSGRQFSNSRSEMNVSTLELGDSALYLCASSQEAFNYGYTFGSGTRLTVV.

The chain links TRBV27 to TRBJ2-2; 9 bases match TRBD2. This CDR3 has 15 amino acids. CDR1 and CDR2 (germline): MNHEY, SMNVEV (reference sequence). Unmatched junction bases numbered 3, after V lost 2 bases and J lost 5 bases. CDR3 DNA: TGTGCCAGCAGTTTAATAGCGGGAGAGACCGGGGAGCTGTTTTTT. Translating gives CASSLIAGETGELFF.

This clone has only one observation. The V call is TRBV4-3, the J call TRBJ1-5; D is undetermined. Germline V lookup: CDR1 LGHNA, CDR2 YSLEER. With 1 base removed from V and 7 bases from J, the gap between germline ends came to 8 bases. The CDR3 contains 13 residues. The CDR3 protein is CASSQGAEQPQHF. As DNA, the CDR3 is TGCGCCAGCAGCCAAGGGGCGGAGCAGCCCCAGCATTTT.

V and J are TRBV14 and TRBJ2-3; possible D gene TRBD2, 6 bases. Looked up from germline, CDR1 is SGHDN and CDR2 is FVKESK. V gave up 3 bases and J gave up 6 bases, with 10 bases separating them. This CDR3 spans 13 amino acids. CDR3 sequence (DNA): TGTGCCAGCAGCCAGGAGGGGATGGATACGCAGTATTTT. As protein: CASSQEGMDTQYF.

The rearrangement joins TRBV19 to TRBJ2-1, with 13 bases identical to TRBD2. This CDR3 contains 19 residues. Germline V gene data show CDR1 as LNHDA and CDR2 as SQIVND (reference sequence). The junction had 7 bases not matched to a gene; V was cut back by 2 bases and J by 0 bases. The CDR3 DNA is TGTGCCAGTAGTATAACGACTAGCGGGAGGTCGAGCTCCTACAATGAGCAGTTCTTC. Protein: CASSITTSGRSSSYNEQFF.

The chain is built from TRBV5-4 and TRBJ2-7; possibly TRBD2 for D (6 bases). This CDR3 comprises 16 residues. V shed 1 base and J shed 1 base, with 15 bases lying between them. The germline CDR1 and CDR2 sequences are SGHNT and YYREEE (reference sequence). In DNA, the CDR3 is TGTGCCAGCAGCTTGCAAAGAACGGGAGAGTCCTACGAGCAGTACTTC. Protein sequence: CASSLQRTGESYEQYF.

The V and J genes are TRBV6-5 and TRBJ2-6; D is unresolved. Germline V gene sequence: CDR1 MNHEY, CDR2 SVGAGI. The length of the CDR3 is 15 residues. The V end was cut by 6 bases, the J end by 2 bases, with 11 bases between. CDR3 amino acids: CASSLGGTGANVLTF. As DNA, the CDR3 is TGTGCCAGCAGCCTGGGCGGCACTGGGGCCAACGTCCTGACTTTC.

This chain joins TRBV7-2 and TRBJ1-2, with D possibly matching TRBD1 (6 bases). Germline CDR1 and CDR2: SGHTA and FQGNSA. The CDR3 is 14 residues long. The V gene lost 5 bases and the J gene lost 4 bases, with 14 bases spanning the gap. The CDR3 nucleotides read TGTGCCAGCAGCGCCCTGGGACATTTCTATGGCTACACCTTC. Protein product: CASSALGHFYGYTF.

The sample holds a few counts of this clone. This chain uses TRBV9 with TRBJ2-7; 9 nucleotides line up with TRBD1. This CDR3 is built from 14 residues. V lost 4 bases to trimming and J lost 6 bases; unmatched junction nucleotides: 8. Germline V gives CDR1 SGDLS, CDR2 YYNGEE. The CDR3 coding sequence is TGTGCCAGCAGCCCACAGGGGGCGCGCCTCGAGCAGTACTTC. Translated, it gives CASSPQGARLEQYF.

This clone was recorded only once. J is TRBJ2-2 and V is TRBV6-4; 10 positions match TRBD1. Trimming took 4 bases from V and 6 from J; bases not matched to a gene: 5. Germline V lookup: CDR1 MRHNA, CDR2 SNTAGT. The CDR3 length is 15 residues. The CDR3: CASSARTGGAGELFF. As DNA, the CDR3 is TGTGCCAGCAGTGCCCGGACAGGGGGAGCCGGGGAGCTGTTTTTT.

The gene calls are TRBV7-2 and TRBJ2-6, with 8 bases lining up with TRBD2. The germline V gene encodes CDR1 SGHTA and CDR2 FQGNSA. The CDR3 consists of 18 residues. After removal of 2 bases from V and 4 bases from J, the junction contained 10 bases not matched to a gene. The chain's CDR3 is CASSLNVAGLWGANVLTF. DNA for the CDR3: TGTGCCAGCAGCTTAAATGTAGCGGGGTTATGGGGGGCCAACGTCCTGACTTTC.

The J gene is TRBJ2-3, the V gene TRBV27, with D tentatively TRBD1 (5 bases). In germline, CDR1 is MNHEY, CDR2 SMNVEV (reference sequence). The V end lost 3 bases, the J end lost 9 bases, and 13 bases lay between the germline ends. The length of the CDR3 is 13 residues. Here the CDR3 DNA reads TGTGCCAGCAGTTTGGGGCCCTCCCCCACGCAGTATTTT. Its translation is CASSLGPSPTQYF.

The chain has TRBV30 and TRBJ1-2; D uncertain. The germline V and J ends were trimmed by 1 base and 7 bases, with 10 bases remaining between them. The CDR3 has 12 residues. Germline loops: CDR1 GTSNPN, CDR2 SVGIG (reference sequence). The DNA of the CDR3 is TGTGCCTGGAGTGATGGGTTGGGTGGCTACACCTTC. This translates into CAWSDGLGGYTF.

The chain employs TRBV21-1 and TRBJ1-1; the D call TRBD1 from the table was never checked on the DNA. TRBV21-1 is a recognized pseudogene. The CDR3 is made up of 16 amino acids. The CDR3 DNA reads as TGTGCCAGCAGATCACACCGGGACAGGACGAACACTGAAGCTTTCTTT. Translation: CASRSHRDRTNTEAFF.

The chain links TRBV2 to TRBJ2-5, with 8 bases that match TRBD2. This CDR3 contains 13 residues. V dropped 7 bases and J dropped 5; count of bases not matched to a gene: 6. Germline-derived CDR1 and CDR2 are SNHLY and FYNNEI. The chain's CDR3 is CASKSGSSETQYF. The CDR3, as DNA: TGTGCCAGCAAGAGCGGGAGTAGTGAGACCCAGTACTTC.

The chain employs TRBV6-1 and TRBJ2-7, with 10 bases that match TRBD2. The junction had 9 bases not matched to a gene; V was cut back by 6 bases and J by 4 bases. CDR1 and CDR2 (germline): MNHNS, SASEGT. The CDR3 consists of 15 residues. CDR3 in DNA: TGTGCCAGCAGCACCAGCGGGAGGGCCAGATACGAGCAGTACTTC. This translates into CASSTSGRARYEQYF.

The chain joins TRBV2 to TRBJ1-2; TRBD1 agrees at 10 bases. Germline V gene data show CDR1 as SNHLY and CDR2 as FYNNEI. The CDR3 is made up of 14 amino acids. V was clipped by 11 bases and J by 8 bases; unmatched bases: 14. This chain's CDR3 is CADSLDRGVGGYTF. The CDR3, as DNA: TGTGCCGACAGCCTGGACAGGGGGGTTGGGGGCTACACCTTC.

The V gene is TRBV19, the J gene TRBJ2-1; no definite D call. V was pared by 2 bases and J by 4 bases, with 6 bases between. CDR3 size: 13 residues. Per germline, CDR1 LNHDA and CDR2 SQIVND (reference sequence). DNA for the CDR3: TGTGCCAGTAGTATACCGGGTTACAATGAGCAGTTCTTC. As protein: CASSIPGYNEQFF.

This chain connects TRBV5-1 to TRBJ1-6; tentative D call: TRBD1 (5 bases). Germline CDR1 reads SGHRS; CDR2 reads YFSETQ. V shed 4 bases and J shed 7 bases, with 9 bases lying between them. CDR3 length equals 13 residues. CDR3 DNA: TGCGCCAGCAGCGGGGGAGGAAATTCACCCCTCCACTTT. Translating gives CASSGGGNSPLHF.

The chain couples TRBV7-9 to TRBJ2-4; D might be TRBD2 (6 bases). Germline V gives CDR1 SEHNR, CDR2 FQNEAQ (reference sequence). There are 14 residues in the CDR3. V lost 3 bases to trimming and J lost 4 bases, with 10 bases between them. DNA of the CDR3: TGTGCCAGCAGCTTGGATGGGGGGAAAAACATTCAGTACTTC. It yields the protein CASSLDGGKNIQYF.